This T cell receptor beta chain originates from a study of blood T cell repertoires in COVID-19. The CDR3 is 15 amino acids. J gave up 6 bases and V 5 bases, and 12 bases lay outside the gene matches. Germline-derived CDR1 and CDR2 are MGHDK and SYGVNS. Assay used: immunoSEQ multiplex PCR; TCRdb lists only in-frame clones, some missing. In the table there are roughly 84,000 clones, around 78% of which are singletons. V gene TRBV25-1 combines with J gene TRBJ2-5, with 7 bases aligning to TRBD1. Sample: peripheral blood. This clonotype was obtained from a man in his sixties with COVID-19, enrolled during active disease. For the CDR3, the DNA is TGTGCCAGCAGTAAGACAGGGCACCCCAATCAGACCCAGTACTTC. Encoded protein: CASSKTGHPNQTQYF.